The 2 T cell receptor beta chains presented below share a single source sample, sequenced in a study of regulatory T cells in long-lasting Graves disease. Arm-PCR of CDR3 regions and iRepertoire HTBI primers were used to build TCR beta libraries. TCRdb used MiXCR to reprocess the multiplex PCR reads, holding one entry per CDR3 protein. The sample has some 340,000 distinct CDR3 sequences; 10% to 15% are singletons. Time point noted: newly diagnosed GD, antithyroid drugs for less than 3 months. Scientists built the TCR library using RNA that was extracted from PBMCs. The same data also contributed to another study, on T cells in Graves' hyperthyroidism and ophthalmopathy.

Sample: peripheral blood mononuclear cells (PBMCs), taken at new diagnosis, from a patient treated with antithyroid drugs. Receptors were obtained from a young woman with Graves disease.

This clonotype occurred many times. The chain couples TRBV5-8 to TRBJ1-2; possibly TRBD1 for D (5 bases). Germline values: CDR1 SGHTS, CDR2 YDEGEE. Trimming removed 4 bases from V and 0 bases from J, with 16 bases in between. CDR3 length equals 16 residues. The CDR3 bases are TGTGCCAGCAGCCTTGGGGGTCTCAAAACTAACTATGGCTACACCTTC. This encodes CASSLGGLKTNYGYTF.

This clonotype was seen a few times. V usage is TRBV4-1 and J usage is TRBJ1-6; tentative D call: TRBD1 (5 bases). The CDR3 is 15 residues long. Germline-derived CDR1 and CDR2 are MGHRA and YSYEKL. V lost 4 bases and J lost 8, with 15 bases in between. In nucleotides, the CDR3 is TGCGCCAGCAGCCCCCCCGGCAGGGTGGATTCACCCCTCCACTTT. Its translation: CASSPPGRVDSPLHF.